This record covers a single TCR beta chain. Germline CDR1 is GTSNPN and CDR2 is SVGIG (reference sequence). The CDR3 is made up of 12 amino acids. The V end was cut by 3 bases, the J end by 5 bases, with 7 bases between. Under the authors' procedure: Amplified reference gene primers provided the basis for estimating nucleated cell counts. TCRdb's copy holds only in-frame clones and misses some; the assay was immunoSEQ multiplex PCR. V, J and clone size are those of that table, while D and trimming were read from the DNA. The sample consists of roughly 160,000 clones, roughly 84% of them appearing once. This study enrolled people aged about 18 to 90 from about 26 US geographic areas. This entry is derived from a study of blood T cell repertoires in COVID-19. Overall study context: COVID-19 samples collected from the United States, Italy and Spain covered acute and convalescent phases.

Material for sequencing was PBMCs or T cells enriched from blood (not recorded which). This TCR came from a woman between 50 and 59 years old who had recovered from COVID-19. This chain joins TRBV30 and TRBJ2-2; D not resolved. Here the CDR3 reads CAWRQRTGELFF. CDR3 DNA: TGTGCCTGGAGACAACGTACCGGGGAGCTGTTTTTT. Using reference TRBV30 and TRBJ2-2 for the parts outside the CDR3, the full variable domain is SQTIHQWPATLVQPVGSPLSLECTVEGTSNPNLYWYRQAAGRGLQLLFYSVGIGQISSEVPQNLSASRPQDRQFILSSKKLLLSDSGFYLCAWRQRTGELFFGEGSRLTVL.